This T cell receptor beta chain was recorded in a study of blood T cell repertoires in COVID-19. Study context: Sites in the United States, Italy and Spain provided acute and convalescent COVID-19 samples.

Germline loops: CDR1 MNHEY, CDR2 SMNVEV (reference sequence). With 3 bases removed from V and 1 base from J, the gap between germline ends came to 13 bases. This CDR3 region has 16 residues. Recruits, aged roughly 18 to 89 years, lived in 24 US areas. Either two negative PCRs, clearance, or symptom resolution qualified Cohort 3 donors as recovered. The table came from immunoSEQ multiplex PCR; TCRdb's copy has only in-frame clones and leaves some out. Altogether about 330,000 clones are present, roughly 87% being singletons, with the ten largest covering about 0.93%. The TCR originated in a woman in her thirties who had recovered from COVID-19. Specimen: PBMCs or T cells enriched from blood (not recorded which). The chain is built from TRBV27 and TRBJ1-5, with a tentative D call TRBD1 (6 bases). CDR3: CASSFRGSGSNQPQHF. In DNA, the CDR3 is TGTGCCAGCAGTTTTAGGGGGTCGGGGAGCAATCAGCCCCAGCATTTT.